Sequencing of this T cell receptor (beta chain) was carried out in a study of early T cells in non-severe SARS-CoV-2 infection. Across the study: Bulk RNA from unsorted whole blood was sequenced; chains were unpaired. Study-wide findings and caveats: Private and CD4 specificities were missed by VDJdb matching, which favored anti-spike CD8 responses.

This clonotype showed up many times. Antigen unknown. Germline V lookup: CDR1 DFQATT, CDR2 SNEGSKA (reference sequence). Trimming removed 3 bases from V and 5 bases from J, with 7 bases in between. The CDR3 consists of 11 residues. Unique molecular identifiers (one per individual cDNA molecule) were attached. TCRdb itself ran the 5' RACE reads through MiXCR, one entry per CDR3 protein. The sample records about 50,000 distinct CDR3 sequences, around 9.6% being singletons. This chain joins TRBV20-1 and TRBJ2-5; D gene unclear. The TCR originated in an adult who was a healthcare worker with PCR-confirmed SARS-CoV-2 infection or an uninfected control (not recorded which). Specimen: whole blood, collected at baseline. This chain's CDR3 is CSASRIETQYF. CDR3 bases: TGCAGTGCTAGCCGTATCGAGACCCAGTACTTC.